This TCR beta chain was sequenced in a study of beta chain features in type 1 diabetes. Study summary: Patients did not differ from healthy donors in age, gender or cell yield. Study-level findings and limits: A moderate, significant TCRB CDR3 shortening appeared in type 1 diabetes across four CD4+ subsets.

The sequenced template was cDNA made from the entire isolated RNA. Roughly 3.5 million reads per sample were averaged for naive, central memory and regulatory samples. Sequenced by immunoSEQ multiplex PCR; TCRdb stores in-frame clones only, minus some. The sample shows 600,000 to 700,000 clones, around 12% of them seen only once. Of note for this clone: Its specificity is not known.

This TCR was recovered from a man aged 25 to 40 with type 1 diabetes. The sample comprised naive CD4+ T cells from blood.

The CDR3 DNA reads as TGTGCCAGCAGCTCCAGAGTGGGACAGGCCGCTATTCAGTACTTC. Its protein is CASSSRVGQAAIQYF. This chain uses TRBV11-2 with TRBJ2-4, with 8 bases that match TRBD1. Germline CDR1 reads SGHAT; CDR2 reads FQNNGV. V lost 4 bases and J lost 10; bases outside the gene matches: 12. CDR3 length: 15 amino acids.